A selection of T cell receptor beta chains follows, all from one sample in a study of T cells after yellow fever vaccination. TCRdb ran MiXCR on the 5' RACE reads and lists one entry per CDR3 protein. Of some 200,000 distinct CDR3 sequences in the sample, approximately 3.3% were seen once. The input for sequencing was CD4+ T cells sorted from PBMCs, taken 10 days after the yellow fever booster vaccination. The receptors here all came from a man aged 18 to 29 who received the YFV17D yellow fever vaccine. Both conserved end residues are part of each CDR3. D genes are given only for firm matches. Clone size is given for some rows only: seen once, a few or many times, or a class if the clone is expanded.

D,J,V,size,DNA,CDR3
NA,TRBJ1-2,TRBV6-1,many,TGTGCCAGCAGTGTACAGGGACGGAACTATGGCTACACCTTC,CASSVQGRNYGYTF
NA,TRBJ2-7,TRBV20-1,few,TGCAGTGCTAGCTCGGGGGGCCGTTACGAGCAGTACTTC,CSASSGGRYEQYF
NA,TRBJ1-5,TRBV6-2/TRBV6-3,few,TGTGCCAGCAGTTACGAGGGGAAACAGCCCCAGCATTTT,CASSYEGKQPQHF
NA,TRBJ2-1,TRBV3-1,few,TGTGCCAGCACTGTTGGGGGAAGGACCTACAATGAGCAGTTCTTC,CASTVGGRTYNEQFF
TRBD1,TRBJ2-2,TRBV6-7,many,TGTGCCAGCGTGTCACGGTTAAAAAGGGACAGCCCGAACACCGGGGAGCTGTTTTTT,CASVSRLKRDSPNTGELFF
NA,TRBJ2-5,TRBV20-1,many,TGCAGTGCTAGCCCCAGCGCGGGTCCGGGGACCCAGTACTTC,CSASPSAGPGTQYF
NA,TRBJ1-6,TRBV11-2,many,TGTGCCAGCAGCTTACCAGTTTATAATTCACCCCTCCACTTT,CASSLPVYNSPLHF
NA,TRBJ2-7,TRBV7-9,medium-sized,TGTGCCAGCAGTAACCGTTACGAGCAGTACTTC,CASSNRYEQYF
NA,TRBJ2-1,TRBV5-4,many,TGTGCCAGCAGCTTTCGTCAGGGAAATGTCTACAATGAGCAGTTCTTC,CASSFRQGNVYNEQFF
TRBD1,TRBJ1-3,TRBV7-9,many,TGTGCCAGCACCTTTACAGGGGTATCTGGAAACACCATATATTTT,CASTFTGVSGNTIYF
NA,TRBJ2-4,TRBV6-5,few,TGTGCCAGCAGTCCACATGACAAAAACATTCAGTACTTC,CASSPHDKNIQYF
TRBD1,TRBJ1-2,TRBV7-9,many,TGTGCCAGCAGCGGACAGGGACGGGATGGCTACACCTTC,CASSGQGRDGYTF
TRBD2,TRBJ2-3,TRBV7-2,few,TGTGCCAGCAGGGCGGGGGGGACCTTTAGCACAGATACGCAGTATTTT,CASRAGGTFSTDTQYF
TRBD1,TRBJ1-1,TRBV28,few,TGTGCCAGCATCCTGCGACAGGGGTTCACTGAAGCTTTCTTT,CASILRQGFTEAFF
NA,TRBJ2-3,TRBV14,few,TGTGCCAGCAGCCAAGATTGGGCCAGGAGCACAGATACGCAGTATTTT,CASSQDWARSTDTQYF
NA,TRBJ2-6,TRBV7-2,NA,TGTGCCAGCAGCTTACAGCTGGGTTCTGGGGCCAACGTCCTGACTTTC,CASSLQLGSGANVLTF
NA,TRBJ2-2,TRBV20-1,NA,TGCAGGGCCAGAGTCAACACCGGGGAGCTGTTTTTT,CRARVNTGELFF
TRBD1,TRBJ1-1,TRBV19,many,TGTGCCAGTAGTATTGCCGGGACAGGGCTGAACACTGAAGCTTTCTTT,CASSIAGTGLNTEAFF
TRBD1,TRBJ1-2,TRBV20-1,few,TGCAGTGCAGACAGGGACAAAGGCTACACCTTC,CSADRDKGYTF
NA,TRBJ2-7,TRBV7-6,few,TGTGCCAGCAGCTCCCCCGGGACTGCCGCCTACGAGCAGTACTTC,CASSSPGTAAYEQYF
NA,TRBJ2-2,TRBV20-1,many,TGCAGTGCTAGAGGGGGGCGGGGCTTCGGCGGTGTCACCGGGGAGCTGTTTTTT,CSARGGRGFGGVTGELFF
NA,TRBJ2-7,TRBV7-8,many,TGTGCCAGCAGCTTAGCGGAAGTTGGGAGAAAGCAGTACTTC,CASSLAEVGRKQYF
NA,TRBJ2-5,TRBV5-1,NA,TGCGCCAGCAGCCCCGGCCTCCAAGGGGAGACCCAGTACTTC,CASSPGLQGETQYF
NA,TRBJ1-1,TRBV7-6,few,TGTGCCAGCAGCGCGAAGGGGGTTGTGGGACGAATTGGCACTGAAGCTTTCTTT,CASSAKGVVGRIGTEAFF
NA,TRBJ2-5,TRBV2,many,TGTGCCCGCTCGTCGGGCCTAGAAGAGACCCAGTACTTC,CARSSGLEETQYF
NA,TRBJ2-3,TRBV7-2,few,TGTGCCAGCAGCCCCGCCCGTGCGCAGTATTTT,CASSPARAQYF
NA,TRBJ1-2,TRBV6-1,few,TGTGCCAGCAGTGAAGCGCCAGGCAACTATGGCTACACCTTC,CASSEAPGNYGYTF
NA,TRBJ2-1,TRBV6-5,many,TGTGCCAGCAGTTACGGGCGAGTAGGGTCCAATGAGCAGTTCTTC,CASSYGRVGSNEQFF
NA,TRBJ2-3,TRBV12-3/TRBV12-4,few,TGTGCCAGCAGTTTGTCAAGTTTCACAGATACGCAGTATTTT,CASSLSSFTDTQYF
NA,TRBJ2-6,TRBV28,NA,TGTGCCAGCTGGGGCAGGGTCATCTCTGGGGCCAACGTCCTGACTTTC,CASWGRVISGANVLTF
TRBD2,TRBJ2-1,TRBV20-1,many,TGCAGTGCCAAGACCGGGACTAGCGGGGGCCGAGGAGCCTACAATGAGCAGTTCTTC,CSAKTGTSGGRGAYNEQFF
NA,TRBJ2-6,TRBV3-1,few,TGTGCCAGCAGCCAAGGCGTGGCCTCTGGGGCCAACGTCCTGACTTTC,CASSQGVASGANVLTF
NA,TRBJ2-1,TRBV5-1,many,TGCGCCAGCAGCTTGGTGTTTGGTCTAGCTGGCGATGAGCAGTTCTTC,CASSLVFGLAGDEQFF
NA,TRBJ1-5,TRBV6-6,many,TGTGCCAGCAACAACAAGGGGTATCAGCCCCAGCATTTT,CASNNKGYQPQHF
NA,TRBJ1-1,TRBV20-1,few,TGCAGTGCTAGACGACCGGGCGGAGTGAACACTGAAGCTTTCTTT,CSARRPGGVNTEAFF
NA,TRBJ1-1,TRBV5-1,many,TGCGCCAGCAGCTCTGGTGAGGCGACTGAAGCTTTCTTT,CASSSGEATEAFF
TRBD2,TRBJ2-3,TRBV9,many,TGTGCCAGCAGCCCCTACGAGCGGGGCCACACAGATACGCAGTATTTT,CASSPYERGHTDTQYF
NA,TRBJ1-4,TRBV7-2,NA,TGTGCCAGCAGCCCAAACCCGGGGAGGGAAAAACTGTTTTTT,CASSPNPGREKLFF
NA,TRBJ1-1,TRBV7-8,few,TGTGCCATCCATCCCGTGGAAGCTTTCTTT,CAIHPVEAFF
NA,TRBJ1-2,TRBV15,few,TGTGCCACCAGCAGACTTACAGGGCCCATTGGCTACACCTTC,CATSRLTGPIGYTF
NA,TRBJ1-5,TRBV7-2,NA,TGTGCCAGCAGCCCGGGACCCAGAGGCAATCAGCCCCAGCATTTT,CASSPGPRGNQPQHF
TRBD1,TRBJ2-4,TRBV5-1,many,TGCGCCAGCAGTCAGGACAGGGCGGACATTCAGTACTTC,CASSQDRADIQYF